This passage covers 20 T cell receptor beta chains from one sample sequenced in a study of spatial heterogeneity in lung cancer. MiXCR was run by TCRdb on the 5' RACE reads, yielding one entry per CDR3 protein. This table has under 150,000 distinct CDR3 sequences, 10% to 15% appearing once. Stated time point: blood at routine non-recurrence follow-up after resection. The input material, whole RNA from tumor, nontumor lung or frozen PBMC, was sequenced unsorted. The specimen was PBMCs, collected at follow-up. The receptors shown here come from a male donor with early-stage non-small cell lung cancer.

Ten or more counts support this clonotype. CDR3 in DNA: TGTGCCAGCAGTTCTAGGCCTCGGGGAGAAGACTCACCCCTCCACTTT. Amino acids: CASSSRPRGEDSPLHF. The chain joins TRBV12-3 or TRBV12-4 to TRBJ1-6, with D unresolved. V lost 4 bases to trimming and J lost 10 bases, with 20 bases between them. The CDR3 consists of 16 residues.

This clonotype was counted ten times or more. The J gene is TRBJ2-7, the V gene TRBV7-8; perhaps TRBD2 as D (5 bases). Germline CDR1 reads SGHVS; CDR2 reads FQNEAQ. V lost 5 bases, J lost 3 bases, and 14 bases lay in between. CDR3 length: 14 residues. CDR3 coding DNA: TGTGCCAGCAGCACCCGACGGGGAAGCTACGAGCAGTACTTC. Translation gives CASSTRRGSYEQYF.

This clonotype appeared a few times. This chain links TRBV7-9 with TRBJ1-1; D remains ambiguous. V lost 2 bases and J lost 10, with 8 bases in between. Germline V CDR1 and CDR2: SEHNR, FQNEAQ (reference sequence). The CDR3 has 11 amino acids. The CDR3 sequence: CASSLSLGAFF. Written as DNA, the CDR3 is TGTGCCAGCAGCTTATCTCTTGGAGCTTTCTTT.

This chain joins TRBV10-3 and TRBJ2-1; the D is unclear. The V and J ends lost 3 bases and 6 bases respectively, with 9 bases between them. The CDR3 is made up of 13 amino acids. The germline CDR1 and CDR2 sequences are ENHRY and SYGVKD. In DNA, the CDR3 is TGTGCCATCAGTGAATCGGCTGTCAATGAGCAGTTCTTC. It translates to CAISESAVNEQFF.

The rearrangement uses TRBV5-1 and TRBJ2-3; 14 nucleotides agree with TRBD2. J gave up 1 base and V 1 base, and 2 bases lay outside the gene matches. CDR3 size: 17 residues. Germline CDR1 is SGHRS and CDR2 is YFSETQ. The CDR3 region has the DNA TGCGCCAGCAGCTTGCGGGGACTAGCGGGAGGCACAGATACGCAGTATTTT. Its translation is CASSLRGLAGGTDTQYF. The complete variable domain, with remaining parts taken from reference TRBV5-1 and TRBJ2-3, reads KAGVTQTPRYLIKTRGQQVTLSCSPISGHRSVSWYQQTPGQGLQFLFEYFSETQRNKGNFPGRFSGRQFSNSRSEMNVSTLELGDSALYLCASSLRGLAGGTDTQYFGPGTRLTVL.

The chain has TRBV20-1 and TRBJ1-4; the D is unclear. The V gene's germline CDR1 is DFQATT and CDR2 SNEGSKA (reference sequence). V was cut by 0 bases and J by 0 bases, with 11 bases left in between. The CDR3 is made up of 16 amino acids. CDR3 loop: CSAREGRTTTNEKLFF. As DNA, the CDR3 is TGCAGTGCTAGAGAGGGGAGGACGACAACTAATGAAAAACTGTTTTTT.

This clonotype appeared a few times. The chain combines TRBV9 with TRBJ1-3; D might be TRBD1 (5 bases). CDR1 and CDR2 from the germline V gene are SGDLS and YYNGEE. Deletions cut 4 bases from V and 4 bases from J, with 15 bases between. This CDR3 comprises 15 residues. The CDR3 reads CASSPQGEWGNTIYF. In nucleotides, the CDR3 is TGTGCCAGCAGCCCCCAGGGCGAATGGGGAAACACCATATATTTT.

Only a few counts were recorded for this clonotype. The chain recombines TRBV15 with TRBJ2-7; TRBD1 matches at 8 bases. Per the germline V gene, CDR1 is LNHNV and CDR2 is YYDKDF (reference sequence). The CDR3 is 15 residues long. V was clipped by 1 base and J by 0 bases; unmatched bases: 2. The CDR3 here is CATSRGGQGSYEQYF. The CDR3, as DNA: TGTGCCACCAGCAGAGGAGGACAGGGCTCCTACGAGCAGTACTTC.

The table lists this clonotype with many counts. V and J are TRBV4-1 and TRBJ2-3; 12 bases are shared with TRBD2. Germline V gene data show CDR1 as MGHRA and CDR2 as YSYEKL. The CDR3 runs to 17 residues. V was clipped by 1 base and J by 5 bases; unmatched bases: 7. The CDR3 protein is CASSQVLAGGRGDTQYF. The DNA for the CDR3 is TGCGCCAGCAGCCAAGTGCTAGCGGGGGGGCGGGGAGATACGCAGTATTTT.

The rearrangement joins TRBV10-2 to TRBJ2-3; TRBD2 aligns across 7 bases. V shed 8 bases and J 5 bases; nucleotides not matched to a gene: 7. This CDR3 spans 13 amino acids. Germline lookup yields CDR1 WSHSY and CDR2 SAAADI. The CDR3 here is CASSGLIGDTQYF. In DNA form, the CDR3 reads TGCGCCAGCTCGGGACTAATTGGAGATACGCAGTATTTT.

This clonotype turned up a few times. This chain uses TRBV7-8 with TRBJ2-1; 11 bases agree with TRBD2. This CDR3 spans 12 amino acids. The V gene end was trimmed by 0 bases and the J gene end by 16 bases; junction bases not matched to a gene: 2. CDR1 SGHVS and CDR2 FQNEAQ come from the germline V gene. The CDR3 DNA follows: TGTGCCAGCAGCTTAGCTAGCGGGGGGGGATTCTTC. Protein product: CASSLASGGGFF. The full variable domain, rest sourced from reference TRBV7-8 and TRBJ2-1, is GAGVSQSPRYKVAKRGQDVALRCDPISGHVSLFWYQQALGQGPEFLTYFQNEAQLDKSGLPSDRFFAERPEGSVSTLKIQRTQQEDSAVYLCASSLASGGGFFGPGTRLTVL.

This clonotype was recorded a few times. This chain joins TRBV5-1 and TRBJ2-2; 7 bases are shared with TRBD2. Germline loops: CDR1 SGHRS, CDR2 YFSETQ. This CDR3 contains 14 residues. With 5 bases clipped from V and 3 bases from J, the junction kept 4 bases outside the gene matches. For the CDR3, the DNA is TGCGCCAGCAGTCGAAGCGGGGACACCGGGGAGCTGTTTTTT. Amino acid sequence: CASSRSGDTGELFF.

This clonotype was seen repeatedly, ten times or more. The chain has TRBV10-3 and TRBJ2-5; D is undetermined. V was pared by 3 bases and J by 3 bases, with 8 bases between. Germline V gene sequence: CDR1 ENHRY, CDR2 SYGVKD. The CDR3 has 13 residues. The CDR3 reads CAISDRREETQYF. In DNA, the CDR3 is TGTGCCATCAGTGATAGGAGAGAAGAGACCCAGTACTTC.

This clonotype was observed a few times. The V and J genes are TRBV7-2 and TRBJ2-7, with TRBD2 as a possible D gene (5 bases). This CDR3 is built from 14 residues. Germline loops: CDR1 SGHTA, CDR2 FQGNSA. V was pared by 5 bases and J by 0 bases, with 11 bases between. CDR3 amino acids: CASSLGLFSYEQYF. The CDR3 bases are TGTGCCAGCAGCCTAGGACTCTTCTCCTACGAGCAGTACTTC.

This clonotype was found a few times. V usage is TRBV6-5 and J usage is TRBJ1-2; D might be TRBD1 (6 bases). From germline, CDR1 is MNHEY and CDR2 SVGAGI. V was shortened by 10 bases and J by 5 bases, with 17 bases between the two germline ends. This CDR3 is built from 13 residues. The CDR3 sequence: CATRARGTYGYTF. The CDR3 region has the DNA TGTGCCACCCGGGCCAGGGGAACTTATGGCTACACCTTC.

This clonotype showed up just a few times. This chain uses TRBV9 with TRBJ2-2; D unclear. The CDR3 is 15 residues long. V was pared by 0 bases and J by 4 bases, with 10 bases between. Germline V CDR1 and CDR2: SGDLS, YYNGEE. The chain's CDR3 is CASSVAPGGTGELFF. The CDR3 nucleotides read TGTGCCAGCAGCGTAGCCCCGGGCGGCACCGGGGAGCTGTTTTTT. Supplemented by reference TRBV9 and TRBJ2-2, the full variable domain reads DSGVTQTPKHLITATGQRVTLRCSPRSGDLSVYWYQQSLDQGLQFLIQYYNGEERAKGNILERFSAQQFPDLHSELNLSSLELGDSALYFCASSVAPGGTGELFFGEGSRLTVL.

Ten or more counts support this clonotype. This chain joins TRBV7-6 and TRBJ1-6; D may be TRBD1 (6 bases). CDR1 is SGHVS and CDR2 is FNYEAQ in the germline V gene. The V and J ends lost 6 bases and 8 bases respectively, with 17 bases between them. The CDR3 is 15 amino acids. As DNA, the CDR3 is TGTGCCAGCAGGGACAGCCCAGGCTTTGATTCACCCCTCCACTTT. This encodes CASRDSPGFDSPLHF.

The CDR3 region has the DNA TGTGCCAGCAGCCGTACGGGGGGCGCTTATGAAAAACTGTTTTTT. This codes for CASSRTGGAYEKLFF. The chain is built from TRBV6-5 and TRBJ1-4, with D possibly matching TRBD1 (6 bases). The CDR3 is made up of 15 amino acids. Germline V gives CDR1 MNHEY, CDR2 SVGAGI. V was pared by 6 bases and J by 6 bases, with 17 bases between.

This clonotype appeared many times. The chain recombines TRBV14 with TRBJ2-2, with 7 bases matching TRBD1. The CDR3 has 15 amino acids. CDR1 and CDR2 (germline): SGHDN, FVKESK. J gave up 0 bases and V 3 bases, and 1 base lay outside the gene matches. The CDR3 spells CASSHTGANTGELFF. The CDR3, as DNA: TGTGCCAGCAGCCATACAGGGGCGAACACCGGGGAGCTGTTTTTT.

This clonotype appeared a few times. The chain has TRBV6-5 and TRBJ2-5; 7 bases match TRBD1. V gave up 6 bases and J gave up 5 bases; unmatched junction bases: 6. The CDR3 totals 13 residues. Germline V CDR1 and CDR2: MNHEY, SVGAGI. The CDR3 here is CASSNTGEETQYF. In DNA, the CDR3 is TGTGCCAGCAGCAACACAGGGGAGGAGACCCAGTACTTC.